This record concerns one TCR beta chain sequence. Its matching antigen is unknown. TCRdb reanalysed the 5' RACE reads using MiXCR and keeps one entry per CDR3 protein. Of about 230,000 distinct CDR3 sequences listed, around 6.7% were seen once; the top ten hold 1% to 1.2%. This sample is drawn from a study of T cells after yellow fever vaccination. For the study at large: Where fractions had low cell numbers, libraries were prepared from them with the SMART-Seq v4 Ultra Low Input RNA kit. Overall study results and limits: It was a weaker secondary response, yet one that peaked faster, at day 5 versus 15. Some clonotypes were seen in both the CD4 and the CD8 compartments. These made up a small share and likely arose from convergent recombination.

Germline loops: CDR1 LNHNV, CDR2 YYDKDF (reference sequence). The V and J ends lost 1 base and 1 base respectively, with 5 bases between them. The CDR3 runs to 13 residues. The sample here was CD4+ T cells sorted from PBMCs, taken on the day of the yellow fever booster vaccination. The chain recombines TRBV15 with TRBJ2-7; D unclear. The sequence derives from a man aged 25-45 years who received the YFV17D yellow fever vaccine. Written as DNA, the CDR3 is TGTGCCACCAGCAGAGCCCCTTCCTACGAGCAGTACTTC. Translated: CATSRAPSYEQYF.